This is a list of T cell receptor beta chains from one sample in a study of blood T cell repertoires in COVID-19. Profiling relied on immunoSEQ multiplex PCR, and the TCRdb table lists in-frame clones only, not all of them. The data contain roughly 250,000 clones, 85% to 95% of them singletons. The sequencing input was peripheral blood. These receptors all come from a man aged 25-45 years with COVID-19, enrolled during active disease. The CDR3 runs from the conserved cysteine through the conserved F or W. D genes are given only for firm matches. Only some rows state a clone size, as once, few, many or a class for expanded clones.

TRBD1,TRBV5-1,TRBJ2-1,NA,TGCGCCAGCAGCTTGAAGGGGGCGCAGGAGAATGAGCAGTTCTTC,CASSLKGAQENEQFF
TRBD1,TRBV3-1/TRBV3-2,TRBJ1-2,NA,TGTGCCAGCAGCATACAGGGGACCTATTTCTATGGCTACACCTTC,CASSIQGTYFYGYTF
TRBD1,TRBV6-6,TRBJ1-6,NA,TGTGCCAGCAGTCTTACCGGGACAGGGGCCCCATTTACTCTGCGGTCCGGTTCACCCCTCCACTTT,CASSLTGTGAPFTLRSGSPLHF
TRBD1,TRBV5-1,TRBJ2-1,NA,TGCGCCAGCAGCTGGGGACAGGATCTTGGCTCCTACAATGAGCAGTTCTTC,CASSWGQDLGSYNEQFF
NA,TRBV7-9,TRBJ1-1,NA,TGTGCCAGCAGCTTAGCCGCGGAGGTGAACACTGAAGCTTTCTTT,CASSLAAEVNTEAFF
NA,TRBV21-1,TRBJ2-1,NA,TGTGCCAGCAGCGCAGAGGGGGCCCCAAGCTCCTACAATGAGCAGTTCTTC,CASSAEGAPSSYNEQFF
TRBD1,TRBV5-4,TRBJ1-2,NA,TGTGCCAGCACCGTTCTAACAGGGGAGCACTATGGCTACACCTTC,CASTVLTGEHYGYTF
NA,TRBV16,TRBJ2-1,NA,TGTGCCAGCAGCCCATTCGGGGGACGGGATGAGCAGTTCTTC,CASSPFGGRDEQFF
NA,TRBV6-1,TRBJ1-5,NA,TGTGCCAGCAGTGAAGTCCCGGAGGGAGGTCAGCCCCAGCATTTT,CASSEVPEGGQPQHF
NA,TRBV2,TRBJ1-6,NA,TGTGCCAGCAGTGGAGGGGGACAAGGAAATTCACCCCTCCACTTT,CASSGGGQGNSPLHF
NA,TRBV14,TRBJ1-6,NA,TGTGCCAGCAGCACTAACTCGGGGTCACCCCTCCACTTT,CASSTNSGSPLHF
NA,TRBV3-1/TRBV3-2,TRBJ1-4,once,TGTGCCAGCAGCCAAGCCGCAAGGGGCAACGAAAAACTGTTTTTT,CASSQAARGNEKLFF
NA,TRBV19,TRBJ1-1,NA,TGTGCCAGTAGTATAGACCATGGACAGACGAACACTGAAGCTTTCTTT,CASSIDHGQTNTEAFF
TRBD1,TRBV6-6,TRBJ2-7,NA,TGTGCCAGCAGTTACCCGGGACAGGGGGCGTACGAGCAGTACTTC,CASSYPGQGAYEQYF
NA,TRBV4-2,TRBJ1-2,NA,TGTGCCAGCAGCCAAGAACTAGCCTATAACTATGGCTACACCTTC,CASSQELAYNYGYTF
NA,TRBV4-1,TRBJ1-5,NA,TGCGCCAGCAGCCAAGTTGGGGGGAAGCAGCCCCAGCATTTT,CASSQVGGKQPQHF
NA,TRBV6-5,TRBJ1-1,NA,TGTGCCAGCAGGGGGGGAAACGCGGGGAACACTGAAGCTTTCTTT,CASRGGNAGNTEAFF
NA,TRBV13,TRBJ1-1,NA,TGTGCCAGCAGCCTCGGACACCCGAACACTGAAGCTTTCTTT,CASSLGHPNTEAFF
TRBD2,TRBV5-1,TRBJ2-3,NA,TGCGCCAGCACCTTGGGCGGGGGTGCTGATACGCAGTATTTT,CASTLGGGADTQYF
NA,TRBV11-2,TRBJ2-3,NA,TGTGCCAGCAGCTCCGGACGGGAAAAGGAGTATTTT,CASSSGREKEYF
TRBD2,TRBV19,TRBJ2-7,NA,TGTGCCAGTAGTATCATAATAGCGGGGGGCCACGAGCAGTACTTC,CASSIIIAGGHEQYF
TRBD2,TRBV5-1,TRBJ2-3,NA,TGCGCCAGCAGCCTCGGGACTAGCGGGAAAAGCACAGATACGCAGTATTTT,CASSLGTSGKSTDTQYF
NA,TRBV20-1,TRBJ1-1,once,TGCAGTGCCAGAGGGGGGGTAGCTTTCTTT,CSARGGVAFF
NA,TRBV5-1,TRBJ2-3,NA,TGCGCCAGCAGCTTATTGGAGGGGGCCCAAACAGATACGCAGTATTTT,CASSLLEGAQTDTQYF
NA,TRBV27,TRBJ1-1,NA,TGTGCCAGCAGTTTATATCTGGGGGCAGAAACTGAAGCTTTCTTT,CASSLYLGAETEAFF
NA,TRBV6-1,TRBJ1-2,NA,TGTGCCAGCAGTGGACCCTGGGGGCGTCAATACTATGGCTACACCTTC,CASSGPWGRQYYGYTF